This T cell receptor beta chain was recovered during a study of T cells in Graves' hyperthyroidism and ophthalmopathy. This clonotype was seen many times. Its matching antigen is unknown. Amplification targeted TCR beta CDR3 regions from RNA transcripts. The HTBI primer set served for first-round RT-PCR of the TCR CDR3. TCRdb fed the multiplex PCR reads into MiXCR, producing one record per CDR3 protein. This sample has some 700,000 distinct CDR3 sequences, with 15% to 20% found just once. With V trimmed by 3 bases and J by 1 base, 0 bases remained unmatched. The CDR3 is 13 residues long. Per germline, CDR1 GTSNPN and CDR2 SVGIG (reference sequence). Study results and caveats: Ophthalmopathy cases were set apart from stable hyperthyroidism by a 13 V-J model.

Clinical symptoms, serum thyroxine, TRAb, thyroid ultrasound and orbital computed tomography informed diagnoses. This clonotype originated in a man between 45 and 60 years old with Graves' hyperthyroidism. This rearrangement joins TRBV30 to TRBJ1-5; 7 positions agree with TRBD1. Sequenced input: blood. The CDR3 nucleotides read TGTGCCTGGAGCAGGGGGAGCAATCAGCCCCAGCATTTT. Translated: CAWSRGSNQPQHF.